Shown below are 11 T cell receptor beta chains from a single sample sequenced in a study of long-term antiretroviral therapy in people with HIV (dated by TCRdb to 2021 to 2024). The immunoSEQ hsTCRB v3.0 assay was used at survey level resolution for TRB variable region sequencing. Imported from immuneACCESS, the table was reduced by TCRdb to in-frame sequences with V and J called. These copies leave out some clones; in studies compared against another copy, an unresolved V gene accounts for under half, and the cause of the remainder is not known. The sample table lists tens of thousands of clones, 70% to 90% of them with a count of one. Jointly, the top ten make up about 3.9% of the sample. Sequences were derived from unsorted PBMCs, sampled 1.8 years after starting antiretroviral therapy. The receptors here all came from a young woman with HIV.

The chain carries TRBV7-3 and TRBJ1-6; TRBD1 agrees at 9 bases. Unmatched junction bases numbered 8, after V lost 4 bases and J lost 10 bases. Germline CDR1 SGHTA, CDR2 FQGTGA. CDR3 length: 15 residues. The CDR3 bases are TGTGCCAGCAGCTCAACAGGGGGCGAGCACTCACCCCTCCACTTT. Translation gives CASSSTGGEHSPLHF.

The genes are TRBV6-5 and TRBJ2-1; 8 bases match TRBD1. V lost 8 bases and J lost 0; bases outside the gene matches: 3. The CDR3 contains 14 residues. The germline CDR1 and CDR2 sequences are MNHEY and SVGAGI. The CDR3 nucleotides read TGTGCCAGCCAGGGGGCGAACTCCTACAATGAGCAGTTCTTC. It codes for CASQGANSYNEQFF.

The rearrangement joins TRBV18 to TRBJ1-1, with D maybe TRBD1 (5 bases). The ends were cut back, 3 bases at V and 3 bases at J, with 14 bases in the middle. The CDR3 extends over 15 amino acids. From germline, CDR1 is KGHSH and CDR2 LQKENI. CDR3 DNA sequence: TGTGCCAGCTCACCCGGGGGGGAGAGGGACACTGAAGCTTTCTTT. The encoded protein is CASSPGGERDTEAFF.

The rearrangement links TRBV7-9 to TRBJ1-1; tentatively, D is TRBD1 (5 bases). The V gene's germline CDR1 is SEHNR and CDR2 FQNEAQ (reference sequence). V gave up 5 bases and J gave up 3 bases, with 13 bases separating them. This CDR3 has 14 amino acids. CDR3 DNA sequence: TGTGCCAGCAGCCTCCTGGGGGGGTACACTGAAGCTTTCTTT. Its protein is CASSLLGGYTEAFF.

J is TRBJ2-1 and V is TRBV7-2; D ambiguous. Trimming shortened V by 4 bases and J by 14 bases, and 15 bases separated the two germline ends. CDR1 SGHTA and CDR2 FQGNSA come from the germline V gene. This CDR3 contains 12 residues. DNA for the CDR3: TGTGCCAGCAGCTCGGGTCCCCTCCCCAAGTTCTTC. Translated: CASSSGPLPKFF.

The CDR3 protein is CATSRDAAAVRLNGYTF. In nucleotides, the CDR3 is TGTGCCACCAGCAGAGATGCGGCAGCCGTTCGCTTAAATGGCTACACCTTC. The V gene is TRBV15, the J gene TRBJ1-2; D remains unclear. The CDR3 covers 17 residues. Germline lookup yields CDR1 LNHNV and CDR2 YYDKDF (reference sequence). Trimming took off 0 bases at V and 6 bases at J, with 20 bases between the two ends.

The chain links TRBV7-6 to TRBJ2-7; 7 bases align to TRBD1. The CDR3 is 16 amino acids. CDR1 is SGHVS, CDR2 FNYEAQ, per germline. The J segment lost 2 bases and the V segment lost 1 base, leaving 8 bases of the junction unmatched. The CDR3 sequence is CASSLGKGALAYEQYF. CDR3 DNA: TGTGCCAGCAGCTTAGGGAAGGGGGCTCTTGCCTACGAGCAGTACTTC.

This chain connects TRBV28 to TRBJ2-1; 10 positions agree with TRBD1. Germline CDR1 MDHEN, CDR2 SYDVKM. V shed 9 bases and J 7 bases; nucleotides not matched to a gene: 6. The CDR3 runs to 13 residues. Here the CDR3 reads CASRTGGINEQFF. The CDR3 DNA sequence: TGTGCCAGTCGGACAGGGGGAATTAATGAGCAGTTCTTC.

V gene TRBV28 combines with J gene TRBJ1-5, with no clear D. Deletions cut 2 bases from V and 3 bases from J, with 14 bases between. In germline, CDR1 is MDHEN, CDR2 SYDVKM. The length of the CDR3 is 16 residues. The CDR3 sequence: CASSLSERGPNQPQHF. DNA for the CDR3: TGTGCCAGCAGTTTAAGTGAACGGGGTCCCAATCAGCCCCAGCATTTT.

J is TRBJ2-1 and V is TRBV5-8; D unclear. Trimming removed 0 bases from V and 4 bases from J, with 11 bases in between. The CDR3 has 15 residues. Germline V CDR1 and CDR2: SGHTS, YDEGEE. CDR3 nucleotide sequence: TGTGCCAGCAGCTTGGGGATAGCAAAGTACAATGAGCAGTTCTTC. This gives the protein CASSLGIAKYNEQFF.

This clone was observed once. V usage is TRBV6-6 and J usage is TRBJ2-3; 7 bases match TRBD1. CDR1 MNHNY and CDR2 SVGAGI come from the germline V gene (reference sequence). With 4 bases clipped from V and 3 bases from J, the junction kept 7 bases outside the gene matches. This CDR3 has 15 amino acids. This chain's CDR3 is CASSFGTALTDTQYF. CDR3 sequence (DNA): TGTGCCAGCAGTTTCGGGACAGCTCTAACAGATACGCAGTATTTT.